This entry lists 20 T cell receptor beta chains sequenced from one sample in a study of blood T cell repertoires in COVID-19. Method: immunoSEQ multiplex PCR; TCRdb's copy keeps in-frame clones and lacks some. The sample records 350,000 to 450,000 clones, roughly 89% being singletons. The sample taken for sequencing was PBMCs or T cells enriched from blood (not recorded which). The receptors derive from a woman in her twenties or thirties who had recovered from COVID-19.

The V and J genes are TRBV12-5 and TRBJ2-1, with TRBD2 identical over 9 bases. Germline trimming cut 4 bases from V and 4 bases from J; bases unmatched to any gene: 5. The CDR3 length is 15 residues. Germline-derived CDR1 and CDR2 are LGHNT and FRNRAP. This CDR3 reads CASGYSGSIYNEQFF. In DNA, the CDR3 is TGTGCTAGTGGTTATAGCGGGAGTATTTACAATGAGCAGTTCTTC.

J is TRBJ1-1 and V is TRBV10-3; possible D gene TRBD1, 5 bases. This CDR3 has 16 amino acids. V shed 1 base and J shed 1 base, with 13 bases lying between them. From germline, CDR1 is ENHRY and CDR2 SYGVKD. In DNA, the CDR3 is TGTGCCATCAGTGAGTTTGTCGGACAAGGGAACACTGAAGCTTTCTTT. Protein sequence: CAISEFVGQGNTEAFF.

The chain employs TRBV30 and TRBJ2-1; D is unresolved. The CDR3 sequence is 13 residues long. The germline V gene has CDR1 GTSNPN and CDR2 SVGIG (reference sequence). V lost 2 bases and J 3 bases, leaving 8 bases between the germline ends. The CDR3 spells CAWSQTDYNEQFF. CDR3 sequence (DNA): TGTGCCTGGAGTCAGACTGACTACAATGAGCAGTTCTTC.

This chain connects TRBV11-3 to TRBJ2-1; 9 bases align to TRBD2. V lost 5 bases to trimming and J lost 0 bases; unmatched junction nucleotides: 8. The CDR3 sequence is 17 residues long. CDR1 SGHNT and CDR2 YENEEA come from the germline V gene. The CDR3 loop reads CASSATSGGSSYNEQFF. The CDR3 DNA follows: TGTGCCAGCAGCGCGACTAGCGGAGGGAGCTCCTACAATGAGCAGTTCTTC. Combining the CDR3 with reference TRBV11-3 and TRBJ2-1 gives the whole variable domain EAGVVQSPRYKIIEKKQPVAFWCNPISGHNTLYWYLQNLGQGPELLIRYENEEAVDDSQLPKDRFSAERLKGVDSTLKIQPAELGDSAVYLCASSATSGGSSYNEQFFGPGTRLTVL.

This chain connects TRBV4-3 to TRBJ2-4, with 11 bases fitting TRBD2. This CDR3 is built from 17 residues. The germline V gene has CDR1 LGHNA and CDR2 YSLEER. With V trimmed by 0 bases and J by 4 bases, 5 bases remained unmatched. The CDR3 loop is CASSQDPSGGPKNIQYF. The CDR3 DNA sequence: TGCGCCAGCAGCCAAGATCCTAGCGGGGGGCCTAAAAACATTCAGTACTTC.

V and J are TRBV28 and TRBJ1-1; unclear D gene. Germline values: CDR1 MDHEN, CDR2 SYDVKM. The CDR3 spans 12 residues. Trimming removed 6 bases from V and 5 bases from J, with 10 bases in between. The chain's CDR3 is CASSRRGTEAFF. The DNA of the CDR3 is TGTGCCAGCAGCCGCCGCGGGACTGAAGCTTTCTTT.

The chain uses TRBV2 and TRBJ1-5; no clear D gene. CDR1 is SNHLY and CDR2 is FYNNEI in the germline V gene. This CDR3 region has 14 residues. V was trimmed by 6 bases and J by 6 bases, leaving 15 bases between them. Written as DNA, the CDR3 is TGTGCCAGCAGCCGCTCACAAAATTTTCAGCCCCAGCATTTT. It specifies CASSRSQNFQPQHF. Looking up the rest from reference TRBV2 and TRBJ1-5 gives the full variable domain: EPEVTQTPSHQVTQMGQEVILRCVPISNHLYFYWYRQILGQKVEFLVSFYNNEISEKSEIFDDQFSVERPDGSNFTLKIRSTKLEDSAMYFCASSRSQNFQPQHFGDGTRLSIL.

CDR3 amino acids: CASSFGTGYNEQFF. CDR3 DNA sequence: TGTGCCAGCAGCTTCGGGACAGGATACAATGAGCAGTTCTTC. The gene calls are TRBV7-2 and TRBJ2-1; TRBD1 aligns across 8 bases. The V and J ends lost 3 bases and 4 bases, in that order; junction bases with no gene match: 2. CDR1 is SGHTA, CDR2 FQGNSA, per germline. This CDR3 is 14 amino acids long. The complete variable domain, with remaining parts taken from reference TRBV7-2 and TRBJ2-1, reads GAGVSQSPSNKVTEKGKDVELRCDPISGHTALYWYRQSLGQGLEFLIYFQGNSAPDKSGLPSDRFSAERTGGSVSTLTIQRTQQEDSAVYLCASSFGTGYNEQFFGPGTRLTVL.

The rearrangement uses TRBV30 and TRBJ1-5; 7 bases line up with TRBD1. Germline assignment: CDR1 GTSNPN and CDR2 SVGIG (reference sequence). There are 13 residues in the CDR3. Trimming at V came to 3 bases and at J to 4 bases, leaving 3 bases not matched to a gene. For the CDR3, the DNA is TGTGCCTGGAGGCCAGGGGGGAATCAGCCCCAGCATTTT. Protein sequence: CAWRPGGNQPQHF.

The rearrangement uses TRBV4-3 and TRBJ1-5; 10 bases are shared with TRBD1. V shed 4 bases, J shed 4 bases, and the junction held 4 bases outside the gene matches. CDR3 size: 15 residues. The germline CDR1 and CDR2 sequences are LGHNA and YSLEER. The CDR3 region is CASSRTGQGNQPQHF. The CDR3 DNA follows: TGCGCCAGCAGCCGGACGGGACAGGGGAATCAGCCCCAGCATTTT.

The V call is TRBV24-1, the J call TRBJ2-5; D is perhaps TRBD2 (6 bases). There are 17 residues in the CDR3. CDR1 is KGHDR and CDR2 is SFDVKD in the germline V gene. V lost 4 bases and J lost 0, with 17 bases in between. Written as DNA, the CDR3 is TGTGCCACCAGTGACCCCGCCTTCGGGAGCTACCAAGAGACCCAGTACTTC. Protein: CATSDPAFGSYQETQYF.

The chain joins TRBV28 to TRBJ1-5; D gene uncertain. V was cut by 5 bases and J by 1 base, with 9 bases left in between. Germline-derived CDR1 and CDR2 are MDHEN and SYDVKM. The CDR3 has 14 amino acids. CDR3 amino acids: CASSPHLSNQPQHF. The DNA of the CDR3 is TGTGCCAGCAGTCCCCATTTGAGCAATCAGCCCCAGCATTTT.

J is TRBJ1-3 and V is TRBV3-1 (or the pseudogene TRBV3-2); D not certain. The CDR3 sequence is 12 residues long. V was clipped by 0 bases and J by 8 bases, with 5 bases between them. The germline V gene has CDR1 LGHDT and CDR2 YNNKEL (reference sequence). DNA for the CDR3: TGTGCCAGCAGCCAAGAGGCGGACACCATATATTTT. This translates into CASSQEADTIYF.

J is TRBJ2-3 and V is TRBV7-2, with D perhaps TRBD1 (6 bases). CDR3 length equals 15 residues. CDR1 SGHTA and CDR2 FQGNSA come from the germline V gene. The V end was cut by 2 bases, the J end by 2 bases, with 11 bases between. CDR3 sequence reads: CASSLSRGYTDTQYF. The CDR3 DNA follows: TGTGCCAGCAGCTTATCGAGGGGGTACACAGATACGCAGTATTTT. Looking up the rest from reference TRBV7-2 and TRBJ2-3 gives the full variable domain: GAGVSQSPSNKVTEKGKDVELRCDPISGHTALYWYRQSLGQGLEFLIYFQGNSAPDKSGLPSDRFSAERTGGSVSTLTIQRTQQEDSAVYLCASSLSRGYTDTQYFGPGTRLTVL.

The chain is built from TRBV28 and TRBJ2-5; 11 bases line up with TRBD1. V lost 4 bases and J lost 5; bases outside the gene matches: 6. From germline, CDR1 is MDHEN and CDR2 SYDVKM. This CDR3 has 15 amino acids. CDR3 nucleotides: TGTGCCAGCAGTTACGGACAGGGGGCGTACGAGACCCAGTACTTC. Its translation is CASSYGQGAYETQYF.

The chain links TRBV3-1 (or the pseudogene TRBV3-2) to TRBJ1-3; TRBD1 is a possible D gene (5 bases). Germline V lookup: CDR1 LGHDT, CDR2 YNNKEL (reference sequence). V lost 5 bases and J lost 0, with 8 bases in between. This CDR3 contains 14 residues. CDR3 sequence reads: CASSVDTSGNTIYF. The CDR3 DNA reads TGTGCCAGCAGCGTGGACACCTCTGGAAACACCATATATTTT.

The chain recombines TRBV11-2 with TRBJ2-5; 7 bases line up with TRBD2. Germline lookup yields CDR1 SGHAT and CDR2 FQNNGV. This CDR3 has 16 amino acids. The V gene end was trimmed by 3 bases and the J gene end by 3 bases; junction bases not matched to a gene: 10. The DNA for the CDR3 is TGTGCCAGCAGCTTCCCGCTAGCGGAGTGGGAAGAGACCCAGTACTTC. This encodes CASSFPLAEWEETQYF.

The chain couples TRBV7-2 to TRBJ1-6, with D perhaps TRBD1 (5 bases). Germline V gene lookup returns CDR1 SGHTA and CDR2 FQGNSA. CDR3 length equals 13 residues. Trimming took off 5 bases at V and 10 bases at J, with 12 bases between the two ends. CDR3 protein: CASSNQGNSPLHF. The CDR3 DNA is TGTGCCAGCAGCAACCAGGGAAACTCACCCCTCCACTTT.

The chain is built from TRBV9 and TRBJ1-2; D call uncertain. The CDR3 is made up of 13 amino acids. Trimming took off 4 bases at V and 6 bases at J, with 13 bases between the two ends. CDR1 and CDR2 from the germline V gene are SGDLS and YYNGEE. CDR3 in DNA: TGTGCCAGCAGCTCCCACGGGGTAGATGGCTACACCTTC. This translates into CASSSHGVDGYTF. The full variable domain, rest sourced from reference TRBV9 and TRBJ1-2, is DSGVTQTPKHLITATGQRVTLRCSPRSGDLSVYWYQQSLDQGLQFLIQYYNGEERAKGNILERFSAQQFPDLHSELNLSSLELGDSALYFCASSSHGVDGYTFGSGTRLTVV.

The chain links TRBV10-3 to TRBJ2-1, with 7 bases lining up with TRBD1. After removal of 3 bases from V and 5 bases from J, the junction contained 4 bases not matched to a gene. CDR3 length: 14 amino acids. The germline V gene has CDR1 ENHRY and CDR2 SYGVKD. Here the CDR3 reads CAISDRQGDNEQFF. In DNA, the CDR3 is TGTGCCATCAGTGATAGACAGGGCGACAATGAGCAGTTCTTC.